The TCR beta chain described here comes from a study of response to subunit inactivated influenza vaccine. Study-wide findings and caveats: Authors suggested seasonal influenza vaccinations each recruit few new T cells.

This clonotype has only a few counts. Antigen unknown. The germline V and J ends were trimmed by 1 base and 0 bases, with 13 bases remaining between them. The CDR3 is 16 amino acids. Germline CDR1 reads MNHNS; CDR2 reads SASEGT. MiXCR was run by TCRdb on the RT-PCR reads, yielding one entry per CDR3 protein. Of a few hundred thousand distinct CDR3 sequences listed, about 14% were seen once; the top ten hold over 8.5%. The sequence was collected from a man aged 50 or older who received an inactivated influenza vaccine. The input for sequencing was PBMCs from blood, taken about 13 days after vaccination. The V gene is TRBV6-1, the J gene TRBJ2-7; no firm D call. For the CDR3, the DNA is TGTGCCAGCAGTGAAGGGTCGGAACCCTTCTCCTACGAGCAGTACTTC. Amino acid sequence: CASSEGSEPFSYEQYF.